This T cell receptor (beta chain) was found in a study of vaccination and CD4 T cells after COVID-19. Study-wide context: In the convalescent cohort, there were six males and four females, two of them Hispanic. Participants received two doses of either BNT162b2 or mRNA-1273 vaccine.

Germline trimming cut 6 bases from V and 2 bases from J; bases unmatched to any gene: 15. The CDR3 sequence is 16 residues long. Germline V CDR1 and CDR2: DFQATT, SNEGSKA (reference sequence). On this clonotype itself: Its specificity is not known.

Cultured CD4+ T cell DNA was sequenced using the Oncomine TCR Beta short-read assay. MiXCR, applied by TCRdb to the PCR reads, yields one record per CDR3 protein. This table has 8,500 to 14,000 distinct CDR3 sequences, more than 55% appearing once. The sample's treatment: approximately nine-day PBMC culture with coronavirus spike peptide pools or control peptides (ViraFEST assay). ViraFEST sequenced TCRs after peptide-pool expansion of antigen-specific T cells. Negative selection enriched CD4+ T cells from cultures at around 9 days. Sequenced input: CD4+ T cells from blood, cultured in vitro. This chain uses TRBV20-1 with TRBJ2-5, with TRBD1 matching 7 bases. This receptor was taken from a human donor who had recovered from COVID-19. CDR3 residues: CSAPLLETGRQETQYF. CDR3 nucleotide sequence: TGCAGTGCCCCTCTGTTGGAGACAGGGCGACAAGAGACCCAGTACTTC.